The sequence of this TCR beta chain was determined in a study of OX40 agonist ivuxolimab in advanced cancers. Only in-frame clones appear in the TCRdb table, and some are missing; sequencing was by immunoSEQ multiplex PCR. The table shows about 59,000 clones, with more than 75% occurring only once. V was shortened by 5 bases and J by 5 bases, with 1 base between the two germline ends. CDR1 is MNHEY and CDR2 is SVGAGI in the germline V gene. The CDR3 totals 11 residues. The receptor was isolated from an adult with an advanced solid tumor such as melanoma, head and neck, liver or kidney cancer. The chain has TRBV6-5 and TRBJ1-6; D unclear. The sample in question was CD4+ or CD8+ T cells sorted from blood, obtained in a trial of the OX40 agonist ivuxolimab. DNA for the CDR3: TGTGCCAGCAGTAATAATTCACCCCTCCACTTT. Its protein is CASSNNSPLHF.